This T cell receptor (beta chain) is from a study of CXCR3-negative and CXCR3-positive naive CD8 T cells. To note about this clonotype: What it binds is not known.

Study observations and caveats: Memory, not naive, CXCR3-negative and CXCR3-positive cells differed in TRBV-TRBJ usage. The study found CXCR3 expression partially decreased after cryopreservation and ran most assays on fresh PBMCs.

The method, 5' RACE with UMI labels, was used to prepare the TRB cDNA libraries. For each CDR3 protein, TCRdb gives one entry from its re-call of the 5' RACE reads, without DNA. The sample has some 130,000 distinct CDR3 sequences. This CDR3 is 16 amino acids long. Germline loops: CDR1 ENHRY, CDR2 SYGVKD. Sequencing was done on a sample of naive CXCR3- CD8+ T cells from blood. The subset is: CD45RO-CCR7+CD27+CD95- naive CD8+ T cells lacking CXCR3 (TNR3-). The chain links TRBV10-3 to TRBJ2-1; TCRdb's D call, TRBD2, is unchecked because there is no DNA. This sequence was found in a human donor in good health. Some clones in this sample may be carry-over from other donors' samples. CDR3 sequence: CAISRGSGSSYNEQFF.